A single sample gave rise to the 2 T cell receptor beta chains below, sequenced in a study of cytomegalovirus exposure and HLA in healthy donors. Vbeta (60) and Jbeta (13) primers were used in the PCR. TCRdb's table, derived via immunoSEQ multiplex PCR, lists solely in-frame clones and lacks some. The table lists about 210,000 clones, roughly 87% of them singletons. The sample consisted of PBMCs. These receptors all come from a man aged 40-49 years in good health and CMV-seropositive.

This chain joins TRBV18 and TRBJ2-1, with D perhaps matching TRBD1 (6 bases). The V gene lost 6 bases and the J gene lost 5 bases, with 17 bases spanning the gap. The CDR3 extends over 15 amino acids. Germline CDR1 and CDR2: KGHSH and LQKENI. The CDR3 loop is CASSPTDRNNNEQFF. CDR3 nucleotide sequence: TGTGCCAGCTCGCCGACCGACAGGAACAACAATGAGCAGTTCTTC.

V is TRBV11-2 and J is TRBJ2-7, with unresolved D. The V end lost 5 bases, the J end lost 1 base, and 9 bases lay between the germline ends. Germline V gene data show CDR1 as SGHAT and CDR2 as FQNNGV. The CDR3 length is 13 residues. The CDR3, as DNA: TGTGCCAGCAGCGTATCTCCTTCCTACGAGCAGTACTTC. This codes for CASSVSPSYEQYF.